Below, 26 T cell receptor beta chains from the same sample are listed, as sequenced in a study of Ad26.COV2.S vaccination and SARS-CoV-2 variants (dated by TCRdb to the early 2020s). Receptor libraries were prepared by the immunoSEQ multiplex PCR assay. The source is immuneACCESS, and TCRdb retained only in-frame sequences with V and J called. Part of the clones is not carried over; for the studies checked, unresolved V genes explain less than half of this, and the remainder is unexplained. Counted in this sample were more than 300,000 clones; about 82% of them appeared once. Together, the top ten hold under 2.5% of the sample. The treatment or condition label for this specimen denotes: 19 received Ad26.COV2.S at low or high dose, single or two shots; 5 received placebo; per-sample allocation not given. Repertoires of vaccine and placebo recipients were sequenced from samples collected on day 63 after the first injection.

The sequencing used peripheral blood, collected in a trial of Ad26.COV2.S vaccine versus placebo. The receptors shown here come from a person between 18 and 65 years old who received the Ad26.COV2.S COVID-19 vaccine or a placebo.

This clone has only a few counts. The chain recombines TRBV5-6 with TRBJ2-7; 9 bases agree with TRBD1. The CDR3 is 15 amino acids. Losses at the gene ends were 2 bases for V and 3 bases for J; bases not matched to a gene: 6. Germline V gene lookup returns CDR1 SGHDT and CDR2 YYEEEE. The CDR3 DNA reads TGTGCCAGCAGCTTAACTCCGGGACAGGGCTACGAGCAGTACTTC. It translates to CASSLTPGQGYEQYF.

The chain links TRBV28 to TRBJ2-2; 13 nucleotides align to TRBD2. Germline CDR1 is MDHEN and CDR2 is SYDVKM. The length of the CDR3 is 17 residues. Losses at the gene ends were 3 bases for V and 8 bases for J; bases not matched to a gene: 9. In DNA, the CDR3 is TGTGCCAGCAGTTTTCCAGGACTAGCGGGGGTCGGAGGGGAGCTGTTTTTT. Translating it yields CASSFPGLAGVGGELFF.

V is TRBV6-5 and J is TRBJ1-5, with 8 nucleotides matching TRBD1. With V trimmed by 6 bases and J by 3 bases, 4 bases remained unmatched. The V gene's germline CDR1 is MNHEY and CDR2 SVGAGI. The CDR3 consists of 14 residues. The CDR3 nucleotides read TGTGCCAGCAGGACGACAGGGGCCAATCAGCCCCAGCATTTT. Amino acids: CASRTTGANQPQHF.

The rearrangement joins TRBV4-1 to TRBJ2-3; D perhaps matches TRBD2 (5 bases). Germline values: CDR1 MGHRA, CDR2 YSYEKL. This CDR3 spans 14 amino acids. Trimming removed 4 bases at V and 4 bases at J, with 12 bases between. The CDR3 here is CASSPWQRADTQYF. The DNA for the CDR3 is TGCGCCAGCAGCCCCTGGCAGAGGGCAGATACGCAGTATTTT.

This chain links TRBV2 with TRBJ1-6; no reliable D call. Germline assignment: CDR1 SNHLY and CDR2 FYNNEI. The CDR3 runs 13 residues. V dropped 7 bases and J dropped 3 bases, with 7 bases sitting between them. CDR3 region: CASIYNYNSPLHF. The CDR3 DNA reads TGTGCCAGCATATACAACTATAATTCACCCCTCCACTTT.

The chain links TRBV5-6 to TRBJ1-5; no reliable D call. The V end lost 5 bases, the J end lost 0 bases, and 6 bases lay between the germline ends. The CDR3 has 13 amino acids. Germline V lookup: CDR1 SGHDT, CDR2 YYEEEE. The CDR3 DNA reads TGTGCCAGCAGTCAATATAGCAATCAGCCCCAGCATTTT. It codes for CASSQYSNQPQHF.

The chain has TRBV7-3 and TRBJ2-7, with TRBD1 as a possible D gene (5 bases). The CDR3 contains 15 residues. Deletions cut 2 bases from V and 0 bases from J, with 11 bases between. Germline CDR1 SGHTA, CDR2 FQGTGA. The CDR3 DNA reads TGTGCCAGCAGCTTACAGGGTGGTGGCTCCTACGAGCAGTACTTC. The encoded protein is CASSLQGGGSYEQYF.

The chain combines TRBV27 with TRBJ2-7, with D possibly matching TRBD1 (6 bases). Trimming left V 6 bases short and J 2 bases short, with 14 bases between. CDR1 and CDR2 from the germline V gene are MNHEY and SMNVEV (reference sequence). CDR3 length equals 14 residues. CDR3 nucleotides: TGTGCCAGCAGCCCTTCGACAGGAACCTACGAGCAGTACTTC. This sequence encodes CASSPSTGTYEQYF.

This chain joins TRBV28 and TRBJ2-7; TRBD1 or TRBD2 may be the D gene (5 bases each). Trimming took 8 bases from V and 2 from J, leaving 13 bases between them. CDR1 and CDR2 (germline): MDHEN, SYDVKM. The CDR3 length is 13 residues. The CDR3 loop is CASVRWDPYEQYF. CDR3 DNA: TGTGCCAGCGTCCGGTGGGACCCCTACGAGCAGTACTTC.

About this clone itself: The sample carries other DNA sequences with the same CDR3. The chain employs TRBV28 and TRBJ2-5; D may correspond to TRBD1 or TRBD2 (5 bases each). CDR3 length: 14 amino acids. CDR1 and CDR2 (germline): MDHEN, SYDVKM. Trimming cost V 3 bases and J 2 bases, with 10 bases left between them. The CDR3 here is CASSFRGLQETQYF. The CDR3 coding sequence is TGTGCCAGCAGTTTCCGGGGCCTTCAAGAGACCCAGTACTTC.

The chain joins TRBV18 to TRBJ1-2; the D gene is possibly TRBD1 (5 bases). The CDR3 runs to 13 residues. Trimming pared 0 bases from V and 6 bases from J, leaving 8 bases between. CDR1 is KGHSH, CDR2 LQKENI, per germline. Here the CDR3 DNA reads TGTGCCAGCTCACCACCCTCCAGGGATGGCTACACCTTC. Its translation: CASSPPSRDGYTF.

The chain has TRBV7-8 and TRBJ1-1, with D unresolved. CDR3 length equals 16 residues. Germline V lookup: CDR1 SGHVS, CDR2 FQNEAQ. V was trimmed by 5 bases and J by 0 bases, leaving 16 bases between them. Here the CDR3 DNA reads TGTGCCAGCAGCCCCCGCGGGGTTCGCATGAACACTGAAGCTTTCTTT. Translating gives CASSPRGVRMNTEAFF. Variable domain in full (rest from reference TRBV7-8 and TRBJ1-1): GAGVSQSPRYKVAKRGQDVALRCDPISGHVSLFWYQQALGQGPEFLTYFQNEAQLDKSGLPSDRFFAERPEGSVSTLKIQRTQQEDSAVYLCASSPRGVRMNTEAFFGQGTRLTVV.

The rearrangement uses TRBV29-1 and TRBJ1-4, with a tentative D call TRBD1 (6 bases). V lost 7 bases, J lost 4 bases, and 13 bases lay in between. In germline, CDR1 is SQVTM, CDR2 ANQGSEA. There are 13 residues in the CDR3. The chain's CDR3 is CSGGGGYNEKLFF. In nucleotides, the CDR3 is TGCAGCGGGGGAGGGGGTTATAATGAAAAACTGTTTTTT.

The chain joins TRBV20-1 to TRBJ2-3, with D unresolved. The length of the CDR3 is 10 residues. V lost 6 bases to trimming and J lost 6 bases, with 7 bases between them. Germline V gives CDR1 DFQATT, CDR2 SNEGSKA (reference sequence). The CDR3 nucleotides are TGCAGTGCCCAACAGGATACGCAGTATTTT. Residues: CSAQQDTQYF.

The chain joins TRBV4-1 to TRBJ2-1; a weak D match, TRBD2 (6 bases). The V end lost 0 bases, the J end lost 0 bases, and 9 bases lay between the germline ends. This CDR3 comprises 16 residues. Germline lookup yields CDR1 MGHRA and CDR2 YSYEKL. The DNA of the CDR3 is TGCGCCAGCAGCCAAGAGGCGGGGAACTCCTACAATGAGCAGTTCTTC. This sequence encodes CASSQEAGNSYNEQFF.

This clone was observed once. The V call is TRBV27, the J call TRBJ2-7; D might be TRBD1 (5 bases). V was cut by 10 bases and J by 5 bases, with 18 bases left in between. The CDR3 is made up of 13 amino acids. Germline V gene data show CDR1 as MNHEY and CDR2 as SMNVEV (reference sequence). The CDR3 loop is CATQRRTLDEQYF. The CDR3 nucleotides read TGTGCCACTCAACGTCGGACACTGGACGAGCAGTACTTC.

The chain links TRBV24-1 to TRBJ2-1; 8 bases fit TRBD2. This CDR3 spans 16 amino acids. V lost 3 bases and J lost 9; bases outside the gene matches: 12. Germline lookup yields CDR1 KGHDR and CDR2 SFDVKD. The CDR3 reads CATSDPGGTRAGEQFF. In DNA form, the CDR3 reads TGTGCCACCAGTGATCCCGGGGGGACTAGAGCGGGTGAGCAGTTCTTC.

The chain joins TRBV9 to TRBJ2-2; no definite D call. This CDR3 spans 15 amino acids. Germline V gives CDR1 SGDLS, CDR2 YYNGEE. Trimming took off 0 bases at V and 0 bases at J, with 6 bases between the two ends. The CDR3: CASSVATTNTGELFF. DNA for the CDR3: TGTGCCAGCAGCGTAGCGACGACGAACACCGGGGAGCTGTTTTTT.

In this sample, this clone turned up once. The chain recombines TRBV5-5 with TRBJ2-1; no definite D call. CDR1 SGHKS and CDR2 YYEKEE come from the germline V gene (reference sequence). Trimming cost V 3 bases and J 6 bases, with 13 bases left between them. This CDR3 is built from 14 residues. CDR3 DNA sequence: TGTGCCAGCAGCTCTAGATATATGGTCAATGAGCAGTTCTTC. Protein sequence: CASSSRYMVNEQFF. Supplemented by reference TRBV5-5 and TRBJ2-1, the full variable domain reads DAGVTQSPTHLIKTRGQQVTLRCSPISGHKSVSWYQQVLGQGPQFIFQYYEKEERGRGNFPDRFSARQFPNYSSELNVNALLLGDSALYLCASSSRYMVNEQFFGPGTRLTVL.

This chain joins TRBV15 and TRBJ2-7; maybe TRBD2 (6 bases). Trimming took off 0 bases at V and 3 bases at J, with 15 bases between the two ends. Germline V gene sequence: CDR1 LNHNV, CDR2 YYDKDF (reference sequence). This CDR3 spans 16 amino acids. CDR3 in amino acids: CATSRDLSAGSYEQYF. The DNA for the CDR3 is TGTGCCACCAGCAGAGATCTGTCGGCGGGGAGCTACGAGCAGTACTTC. The full variable domain, in which reference TRBV15 and TRBJ2-7 provide the parts outside the CDR3, is DAMVIQNPRYQVTQFGKPVTLSCSQTLNHNVMYWYQQKSSQAPKLLFHYYDKDFNNEADTPDNFQSRRPNTSFCFLDIRSPGLGDTAMYLCATSRDLSAGSYEQYFGPGTRLTVT.

This clone was seen more than once but under ten times. The V gene is TRBV12-3 or TRBV12-4, the J gene TRBJ1-1; D not resolved. V was cut by 3 bases and J by 8 bases, with 7 bases left in between. The CDR3 contains 11 residues. This CDR3 reads CASSFLGEAFF. DNA for the CDR3: TGTGCCAGCAGTTTTTTAGGAGAAGCTTTCTTT.

As regards this clone: Within the sample, other DNA sequences also encode this same CDR3. V is TRBV7-3 and J is TRBJ2-3, with a possible D match to TRBD2 (7 bases). The CDR3 is made up of 15 amino acids. Germline-derived CDR1 and CDR2 are SGHTA and FQGTGA. Trimming shortened V by 6 bases and J by 2 bases, and 15 bases separated the two germline ends. CDR3 nucleotides: TGTGCCAGCAGTTTATGGGGGGGCTCCACAGATACGCAGTATTTT. This translates into CASSLWGGSTDTQYF.

V gene TRBV6-4 combines with J gene TRBJ1-1; D call uncertain. V was shortened by 2 bases and J by 1 base, with 11 bases between the two germline ends. The CDR3 totals 15 residues. Looked up from germline, CDR1 is MRHNA and CDR2 is SNTAGT. The CDR3 DNA follows: TGTGCCAGCAGTGACGCCGACGGGGAGAACACTGAAGCTTTCTTT. This encodes CASSDADGENTEAFF.

This clone was seen a single time. The gene calls are TRBV12-3 or TRBV12-4 and TRBJ2-7, with no clear D. The germline V and J ends were trimmed by 6 bases and 4 bases, with 10 bases remaining between them. The CDR3 totals 12 residues. In nucleotides, the CDR3 is TGTGCCAGCAGCCTGTTGGGGTACGAGCAGTACTTC. Its translation: CASSLLGYEQYF.

The gene calls are TRBV9 and TRBJ2-3; TRBD2 aligns across 7 bases. V shed 6 bases, J shed 3 bases, and the junction held 7 bases outside the gene matches. There are 14 residues in the CDR3. Germline V lookup: CDR1 SGDLS, CDR2 YYNGEE. The CDR3 region has the DNA TGTGCCAGCACCCGGGGAGGGAGAACAGATACGCAGTATTTT. Translated, it gives CASTRGGRTDTQYF.

This rearrangement joins TRBV5-1 to TRBJ2-2; 8 positions match TRBD1. V shed 4 bases and J 1 base; nucleotides not matched to a gene: 3. The CDR3 has 15 amino acids. From germline, CDR1 is SGHRS and CDR2 YFSETQ. DNA of the CDR3: TGCGCCAGCAGCCGGACAGGGCAGAACACCGGGGAGCTGTTTTTT. This codes for CASSRTGQNTGELFF.